This T cell receptor beta chain was captured in a study of blood T cell repertoires in COVID-19. This clone was observed a single time. Sequencing used immunoSEQ multiplex PCR; TCRdb keeps in-frame clones, though not all of them. The sample holds hundreds of thousands of clones, about 91% seen once. This CDR3 has 14 amino acids. The germline V and J ends were trimmed by 1 base and 10 bases, with 16 bases remaining between them. Germline assignment: CDR1 SGHAT and CDR2 FQNNGV. The clonotype comes from a woman aged 40 to 50 who had recovered from COVID-19. What was sequenced was PBMCs or T cells enriched from blood (not recorded which). The chain carries TRBV11-2 and TRBJ1-1; D is perhaps TRBD1 (6 bases). The CDR3 DNA sequence: TGTGCCAGCAGCTTAGTGGGAGGGGGGGCTGGAGCTTTCTTT. It codes for CASSLVGGGAGAFF.